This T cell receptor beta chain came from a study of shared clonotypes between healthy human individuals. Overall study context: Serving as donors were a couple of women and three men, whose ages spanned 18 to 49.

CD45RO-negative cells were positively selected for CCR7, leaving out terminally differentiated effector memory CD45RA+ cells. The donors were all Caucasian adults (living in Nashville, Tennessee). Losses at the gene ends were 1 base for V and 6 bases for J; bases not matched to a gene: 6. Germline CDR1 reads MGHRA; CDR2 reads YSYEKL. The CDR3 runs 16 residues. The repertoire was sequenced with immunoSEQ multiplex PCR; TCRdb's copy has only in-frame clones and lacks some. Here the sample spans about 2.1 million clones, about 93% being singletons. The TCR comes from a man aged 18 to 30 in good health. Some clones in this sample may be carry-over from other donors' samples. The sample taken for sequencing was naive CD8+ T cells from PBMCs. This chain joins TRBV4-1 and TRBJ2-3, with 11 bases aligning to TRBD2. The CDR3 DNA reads TGCGCCAGCAGCCAAGTACTAGCGGGGGTCTTGGATACGCAGTATTTT. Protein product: CASSQVLAGVLDTQYF.